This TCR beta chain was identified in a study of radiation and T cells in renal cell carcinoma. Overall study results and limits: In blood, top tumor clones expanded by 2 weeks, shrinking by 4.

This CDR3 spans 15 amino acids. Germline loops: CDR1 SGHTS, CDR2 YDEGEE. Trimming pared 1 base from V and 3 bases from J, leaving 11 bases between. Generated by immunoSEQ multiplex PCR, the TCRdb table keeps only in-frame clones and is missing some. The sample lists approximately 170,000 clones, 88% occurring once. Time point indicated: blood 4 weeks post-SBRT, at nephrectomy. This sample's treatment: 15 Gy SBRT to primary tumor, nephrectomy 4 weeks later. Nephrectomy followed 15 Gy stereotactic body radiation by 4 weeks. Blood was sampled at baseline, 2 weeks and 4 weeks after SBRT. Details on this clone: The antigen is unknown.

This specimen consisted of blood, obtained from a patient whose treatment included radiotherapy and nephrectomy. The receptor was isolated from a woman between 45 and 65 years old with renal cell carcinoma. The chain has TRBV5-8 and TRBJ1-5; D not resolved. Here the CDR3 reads CASSLRVNSNQPQHF. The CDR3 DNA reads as TGTGCCAGCAGCTTGAGGGTTAACTCCAATCAGCCCCAGCATTTT.